The 4 T cell receptor beta chains below were found in one sample sequenced in a study of OX40 agonist ivuxolimab in advanced cancers. The repertoire was sequenced with immunoSEQ multiplex PCR; TCRdb's copy has only in-frame clones and lacks some. The profile shows about 59,000 clones, around 87% of them singletons. Sequenced material: CD4+ or CD8+ T cells sorted from blood, taken in a trial of the OX40 agonist ivuxolimab. These receptors all come from an adult with an advanced solid tumor such as melanoma, head and neck, liver or kidney cancer.

The CDR3 DNA is TGTGCCAGCTCGGATCAGGGTTGGGGCCAAGAGACCCAGTACTTC. It specifies CASSDQGWGQETQYF. The chain links TRBV18 to TRBJ2-5; D might be TRBD1 (5 bases). This CDR3 is 15 amino acids long. Germline CDR1 is KGHSH and CDR2 is LQKENI. V was trimmed by 6 bases and J by 1 base, leaving 15 bases between them. Combining the CDR3 with reference TRBV18 and TRBJ2-5 gives the whole variable domain NAGVMQNPRHLVRRRGQEARLRCSPMKGHSHVYWYRQLPEEGLKFMVYLQKENIIDESGMPKERFSAEFPKEGPSILRIQQVVRGDSAAYFCASSDQGWGQETQYFGPGTRLLVL.

The rearrangement joins TRBV7-2 to TRBJ1-4; the match to TRBD1 covers 7 bases. The CDR3 extends over 16 amino acids. Germline-derived CDR1 and CDR2 are SGHTA and FQGNSA. V lost 4 bases to trimming and J lost 6 bases; unmatched junction nucleotides: 11. The CDR3 nucleotides read TGTGCCAGCAGCTCAATCAGGGGGAGACGGGATGAAAAACTGTTTTTT. Encoded protein: CASSSIRGRRDEKLFF.

The rearrangement joins TRBV5-4 to TRBJ1-4; perhaps TRBD1 as D (6 bases). The CDR3 runs to 17 residues. Looked up from germline, CDR1 is SGHNT and CDR2 is YYREEE (reference sequence). Between the trimmed V and J ends, which lost 1 base and 0 bases, there was a span of 13 bases. The DNA for the CDR3 is TGTGCCAGCAGCTTGTTCACAGGGAAGGCAACTAATGAAAAACTGTTTTTT. It yields the protein CASSLFTGKATNEKLFF.

The rearrangement uses TRBV5-4 and TRBJ1-2; no clear D. This CDR3 contains 12 residues. Trimming removed 0 bases at V and 8 bases at J, with 8 bases between. The germline V gene encodes CDR1 SGHNT and CDR2 YYREEE (reference sequence). CDR3 in DNA: TGTGCCAGCAGCTTGGAACGTTTGGGCTACACCTTC. Translated: CASSLERLGYTF.